What follows are 8 T cell receptor beta chains derived from one specimen sequenced in a study of cytomegalovirus exposure and HLA in healthy donors. Primers: 60 Vbeta forward and 13 Jbeta reverse. TCRdb's copy holds only in-frame clones and misses some; the assay was immunoSEQ multiplex PCR. The table has more than 140,000 clones, 70% to 85% seen once. Input material: PBMCs. The receptor set was obtained from a woman between 40 and 55 years old in good health and CMV-seronegative.

V and J are TRBV28 and TRBJ2-7, with D possibly matching TRBD2 (5 bases). Looked up from germline, CDR1 is MDHEN and CDR2 is SYDVKM. Trimming took 2 bases from V and 4 from J, leaving 6 bases between them. The CDR3 has 12 residues. The CDR3 here is CASSLPGYEQYF. Here the CDR3 DNA reads TGTGCCAGCAGTTTACCGGGGTACGAGCAGTACTTC.

The CDR3 coding sequence is TGCGCCAGCAGTGAGGTACTCCCCCCTACAGAGACCCAGTACTTC. Amino acids: CASSEVLPPTETQYF. The rearrangement links TRBV10-2 to TRBJ2-5; D gene unclear. Between the trimmed V and J ends, which lost 2 bases and 4 bases, there was a span of 14 bases. Germline assignment: CDR1 WSHSY and CDR2 SAAADI. The CDR3 contains 15 residues.

This chain uses TRBV7-2 with TRBJ2-5, with TRBD2 matching 10 bases. The CDR3 extends over 17 amino acids. V was pared by 1 base and J by 5 bases, with 10 bases of the junction left unmatched. The germline V gene encodes CDR1 SGHTA and CDR2 FQGNSA. In DNA, the CDR3 is TGTGCCAGCAGCTTAGGGGCTCTAGCGGGAGAGGTGGAGACCCAGTACTTC. Translated: CASSLGALAGEVETQYF.

The chain couples TRBV7-3 to TRBJ2-7; tentatively, D is TRBD1 (5 bases). From germline, CDR1 is SGHTA and CDR2 FQGTGA. The V and J ends lost 4 bases and 5 bases respectively, with 12 bases between them. This CDR3 region has 13 residues. CDR3 region: CASSSDQGHEQYF. CDR3 in DNA: TGTGCCAGCAGCTCCGATCAGGGCCACGAGCAGTACTTC.

The V call is TRBV5-1, the J call TRBJ2-1; possible D gene TRBD2, 6 bases. Germline V gives CDR1 SGHRS, CDR2 YFSETQ. Deletions cut 1 base from V and 5 bases from J, with 13 bases between. The CDR3 is 15 residues long. CDR3 coding DNA: TGCGCCAGCAGCTTGCCGGGACTTCGGGACAATGAGCAGTTCTTC. It is translated as CASSLPGLRDNEQFF.

A few counts support this clone. The CDR3, as DNA: TGTGCCAGCAGCGTAGGTAACGGGGTACAAGAGACCCAGTACTTC. Its protein is CASSVGNGVQETQYF. The rearrangement uses TRBV9 and TRBJ2-5; D may be TRBD2 (5 bases). The V end was cut by 0 bases, the J end by 2 bases, with 11 bases between. Germline CDR1 SGDLS, CDR2 YYNGEE. The CDR3 consists of 15 residues.

V usage is TRBV6-5 and J usage is TRBJ2-7; 7 bases map to TRBD2. CDR1 and CDR2 from the germline V gene are MNHEY and SVGAGI. This CDR3 is 15 amino acids long. After removal of 5 bases from V and 4 bases from J, the junction contained 11 bases not matched to a gene. Here the CDR3 reads CASSPLDGLGYEQYF. For the CDR3, the DNA is TGTGCCAGCAGTCCCTTAGACGGACTAGGATACGAGCAGTACTTC.

This clone appeared once. The genes are TRBV28 and TRBJ2-1, with TRBD2 as a possible D gene (10 bases). V was cut by 1 base and J by 5 bases, with 27 bases left in between. This CDR3 has 20 residues. Per the germline V gene, CDR1 is MDHEN and CDR2 is SYDVKM. In DNA form, the CDR3 reads TGTGCCAGCAGTTTATTTTGGGACAGGGATGCTAGCGGGAGCCACAATGAGCAGTTCTTC. This encodes CASSLFWDRDASGSHNEQFF.